This T cell receptor beta chain was profiled in a study of T cell repertoires in cytomegalovirus infection. At the level of the study: Indications came from public TCR beta signatures; they pointed to CMV infection and to a matching HLA type.

General study points: It was HLA-C-restricted CMV-specific TCR beta clonotypes that dominated the response ex vivo.

The sample holds a few counts of this clonotype. Its antigen remains unknown. TCRdb passed the reads through MiXCR, listing each CDR3 protein once. The data contain around 200,000 distinct CDR3 sequences, 17% of them seen just once; the ten biggest clones take up around 27%. V was trimmed by 6 bases and J by 5 bases, leaving 17 bases between them. Germline V gene sequence: CDR1 SQVTM, CDR2 ANQGSEA. The CDR3 is 14 residues long. The receptor was derived from a human donor in good health (CMV status not recorded). Some clones in this sample may be carry-over from other donors' samples. The sequenced sample consisted of CD8+ T cells from PBMCs. V is TRBV29-1 and J is TRBJ2-1; D is tentatively TRBD1 or TRBD2 (5 bases each). CDR3 nucleotides: TGCAGCGTGGGGAGACAGAGTAGTAACAATGAGCAGTTCTTC. Residues: CSVGRQSSNNEQFF.